This T cell receptor (beta chain) was documented in a study of metastatic and nonmetastatic thyroid tumors (dated by TCRdb to the early 2020s). Background on the whole study: For patients with malignant and with benign thyroid disease, the researchers compared repertoires between peripheral blood samples and tumor or nodule tissue samples. Results and caveats for the whole study, not just this receptor: In both blood and tumor samples, malignant tumors were reported to have significantly higher TCR beta diversity than benign nodules.

This clone was recorded many times. The antigen it binds to is not known. Nothing much larger sits one base from this clone, and base qualities are not available. None of the patients had been given any treatment before thyroid surgery. Patient clinical samples collected from the early 2010s to the late 2010s were retrospectively analysed using T-cell receptor beta sequencing. The CDR3 starts with the cysteine, ends with the phenylalanine, and has 15 residues. The sequence is cut down to CDR3 DNA, 45 bases in frame from base 1. V loses 2 bases, J loses 8 bases, and the germline ends lie 16 bases apart. In the germline V gene, CDR1 corresponds to SGHTA and CDR2 to FQGNSA. The receptor library was made with PCR. The sample was run on an Illumina HiSeq 4000. High-throughput sequencing was used to profile the CDR3 region of the TCR beta-chain in every patient. As for the original processing: A classifier to discriminate distant-metastatic papillary thyroid cancer patients was built from CDR3 differences across clinicopathological groups. Repertoire diversity was assessed with the Shannon index, and tumor-blood repertoire similarity with the Morisita-Horn index. In TCRdb, the public reads were trimmed at Q25 with fastp and aligned with MiXCR, with productive beta chains retained. Here the V and J calls rest on TCRdb's processing, not on the authors' analysis. The sample table shows around 29,000 clones, and about 24% are seen once. Clones ranked in the top ten supply more than 14% of the sample.

The chain employs TRBV7-2 and TRBJ2-1, with the D assignment possibly TRBD1 or TRBD2, given 5 matching bases for each. The sequence derives from a female donor with papillary thyroid cancer or a benign thyroid nodule (not recorded which). Some clones in this sample may be carry-over from other donors' samples. The sequenced sample was blood. The DNA reads as follows: TGTGCCAGCAGCTTATCCGGGACGCCCGTGGATGAGCAGTTCTTC. This translates into CASSLSGTPVDEQFF.